A single T cell receptor beta chain is shown here with its context. Antigen specificity is unknown. One end of the junction does not line up with germline, which may come from a read error. The CDR3 is 15 residues long. The V gene's germline CDR1 is SGDLS and CDR2 YYNGEE. Amplified TCR beta CDR3 regions derived from RNA transcripts. HTBI primers were employed in a first-round RT-PCR of the TCR CDR3. TCRdb processed the multiplex PCR reads anew with MiXCR; each CDR3 protein has one entry. The sample lists 490,000 or so distinct CDR3 sequences, around 50% occurring once. Uncontrolled infections, other autoimmune diseases, pregnancy or lactation led to exclusion of patients. The sample is drawn from a study of T cells in Graves' hyperthyroidism and ophthalmopathy. Study-level points and caveats: Ophthalmopathy was separated from stable hyperthyroidism by a 13 V-J model.

This TCR came from an adult woman with Graves' disease, either hyperthyroidism or ophthalmopathy (not recorded which). This sequence joins TRBV9 and TRBJ1-1; D is uncertain. The sequenced sample was peripheral blood or thyroid tissue (not recorded which). CDR3 protein: CTSSVGPGENTGAFF. DNA of the CDR3: TGTACCAGCAGCGTAGGACCCGGGGAGAACACTGGAGCTTTCTTT.